One sample yielded the 22 T cell receptor beta chains listed below, sequenced in a study of blood T cell repertoires in COVID-19 (dated by TCRdb to 2018 to 2021). Libraries were built with the immunoSEQ multiplex PCR assay. Drawn from immuneACCESS, this table holds only the in-frame rearrangements with V and J called that TCRdb kept. Clones are partly lost; checked studies trace under half to an unresolved V gene and leave the rest unexplained. The sample yields 200,000 to 250,000 clones; more than 80% were counted once. The ten largest make up 1.8% of the sample. The specimen sequenced was PBMCs or T cells enriched from blood (not recorded which). The receptors come from a man in his 60s who had recovered from COVID-19.

The CDR3 reads CASSPETGRNQPQHF. DNA of the CDR3: TGCGCCAGCAGCCCCGAGACAGGGCGCAATCAGCCCCAGCATTTT. The chain uses TRBV4-3 and TRBJ1-5, with 7 bases lining up with TRBD1. V shed 4 bases, J shed 2 bases, and the junction held 5 bases outside the gene matches. The CDR3 consists of 15 residues. Germline lookup yields CDR1 LGHNA and CDR2 YSLEER.

The chain uses TRBV6-5 and TRBJ1-2; the D gene is possibly TRBD1 (6 bases). The V end was cut by 0 bases, the J end by 4 bases, with 12 bases between. This CDR3 is built from 15 residues. The germline CDR1 and CDR2 sequences are MNHEY and SVGAGI. The CDR3 sequence is CASSYSIQGRYGYTF. The CDR3 region has the DNA TGTGCCAGCAGTTACTCGATACAGGGACGCTATGGCTACACCTTC.

In this sample, this clone turned up a few times. The chain links TRBV5-1 to TRBJ1-4; weak D call: TRBD1 (5 bases). The CDR3 covers 16 residues. The V gene lost 0 bases and the J gene lost 4 bases, with 13 bases spanning the gap. Germline CDR1 reads SGHRS; CDR2 reads YFSETQ. The CDR3 bases are TGCGCCAGCAGCTTGGATGGGGTAAGGGGTAATGAAAAACTGTTTTTT. Translated: CASSLDGVRGNEKLFF.

The CDR3 sequence: CASERGQVMNTEAFF. As DNA, the CDR3 is TGTGCCAGCGAAAGGGGACAGGTGATGAACACTGAAGCTTTCTTT. The rearrangement joins TRBV2 to TRBJ1-1; 8 bases fit TRBD1. This CDR3 has 15 amino acids. Germline V lookup: CDR1 SNHLY, CDR2 FYNNEI. J gave up 0 bases and V 8 bases, and 8 bases lay outside the gene matches.

CDR3 sequence reads: CASSLGGFTGELFF. As DNA, the CDR3 is TGCGCCAGCAGCTTGGGAGGGTTCACCGGGGAGCTGTTTTTT. This sequence joins TRBV5-1 and TRBJ2-2, with D maybe TRBD2 (5 bases). CDR1 SGHRS and CDR2 YFSETQ come from the germline V gene. Trimming took 0 bases from V and 4 from J, leaving 7 bases between them. This CDR3 contains 14 residues.

This chain links TRBV6-6 with TRBJ1-2; TRBD1 aligns across 8 bases. Germline values: CDR1 MNHNY, CDR2 SVGAGI (reference sequence). Losses at the gene ends were 5 bases for V and 1 base for J; bases not matched to a gene: 3. The CDR3 runs to 14 residues. CDR3 in amino acids: CASSNGQGNYGYTF. As DNA, the CDR3 is TGTGCCAGCAGTAACGGACAGGGTAACTATGGCTACACCTTC.

The chain uses TRBV6-2 or TRBV6-3 and TRBJ1-5, with D uncertain. The CDR3 runs 13 residues. Germline V lookup: CDR1 MNHEY, CDR2 SVGEGT. Deletions cut 2 bases from V and 7 bases from J, with 9 bases between. CDR3 coding DNA: TGTGCCAGCAGTTACGCGGGAGAGCAGCCCCAGCATTTT. Encoded protein: CASSYAGEQPQHF.

The chain carries TRBV20-1 and TRBJ2-3; a weak D match, TRBD1 (5 bases). Germline values: CDR1 DFQATT, CDR2 SNEGSKA (reference sequence). This CDR3 is 17 amino acids long. V was clipped by 3 bases and J by 2 bases, with 21 bases between them. CDR3 protein: CSASNRELGASTDTQYF. CDR3 coding DNA: TGCAGTGCTAGTAATAGAGAGTTAGGGGCGTCCACAGATACGCAGTATTTT.

This chain joins TRBV3-1 (or the pseudogene TRBV3-2) and TRBJ1-2; D possibly corresponds to TRBD1 (5 bases). The CDR3 extends over 13 amino acids. Trimming took off 11 bases at V and 7 bases at J, with 20 bases between the two ends. Germline V lookup: CDR1 LGHDT, CDR2 YNNKEL (reference sequence). DNA of the CDR3: TGTGCCCCCCGAAAGGGGTATTTTGCTGGCTACACCTTC. Protein: CAPRKGYFAGYTF.

As DNA, the CDR3 is TGTGCCAGCAGTCCGCAGGGGGGTGGAAACACCATATATTTT. Its translation: CASSPQGGGNTIYF. This chain uses TRBV7-8 with TRBJ1-3, with TRBD1 matching 7 bases. This CDR3 region has 14 residues. V lost 6 bases and J lost 3; bases outside the gene matches: 5. The germline V gene encodes CDR1 SGHVS and CDR2 FQNEAQ. Using reference TRBV7-8 and TRBJ1-3 for the parts outside the CDR3, the full variable domain is GAGVSQSPRYKVAKRGQDVALRCDPISGHVSLFWYQQALGQGPEFLTYFQNEAQLDKSGLPSDRFFAERPEGSVSTLKIQRTQQEDSAVYLCASSPQGGGNTIYFGEGSWLTVV.

This CDR3 reads CASSPISGLTYNEQFF. The CDR3 DNA is TGTGCCAGCAGCCCCATATCGGGACTAACTTACAATGAGCAGTTCTTC. V is TRBV3-1 (or the pseudogene TRBV3-2) and J is TRBJ2-1; 7 bases are shared with TRBD2. The CDR3 loop spans 16 amino acids. Trimming cost V 4 bases and J 4 bases; bases outside gene matches: 10. CDR1 LGHDT and CDR2 YNNKEL come from the germline V gene (reference sequence).

The chain has TRBV23-1 and TRBJ2-7; D is uncertain. TRBV23-1 is given ORF status, its function remaining uncertain. CDR3 length equals 15 residues. Trimming took 3 bases from V and 7 from J, leaving 19 bases between them. The CDR3 is CASSHPLYGAREQYF. CDR3 DNA: TGCGCCAGCAGTCACCCCTTGTATGGAGCGCGAGAGCAGTACTTC.

The chain combines TRBV7-2 with TRBJ2-2; a possible D gene is TRBD2 (6 bases). The germline CDR1 and CDR2 sequences are SGHTA and FQGNSA. Trimming took 8 bases from V and 2 from J, leaving 12 bases between them. The CDR3 is 14 amino acids. The CDR3 region is CASAGFSNTGELFF. Written as DNA, the CDR3 is TGTGCCAGCGCGGGGTTTAGTAACACCGGGGAGCTGTTTTTT.

In its sample, this clone was seen a few times. This sequence joins TRBV6-5 and TRBJ1-5; D gene ambiguous. V was cut by 7 bases and J by 5 bases, with 12 bases left in between. The CDR3 is made up of 13 amino acids. Germline CDR1 is MNHEY and CDR2 is SVGAGI. CDR3 sequence: CASTPGRDQPQHF. The CDR3 DNA reads TGTGCCAGCACTCCCGGGCGGGATCAGCCCCAGCATTTT.

This clone was seen a handful of times. The chain recombines TRBV7-9 with TRBJ2-7, with TRBD1 identical over 8 bases. Germline lookup yields CDR1 SEHNR and CDR2 FQNEAQ (reference sequence). This CDR3 spans 18 amino acids. The trim removed 5 bases at V and 3 bases at J, leaving 18 bases unmatched. For the CDR3, the DNA is TGTGCCAGCAGCCCACCCAGACAGGGGCCGACGTCCCTCTACGAGCAGTACTTC. Translated, it gives CASSPPRQGPTSLYEQYF.

J is TRBJ2-3 and V is TRBV5-1; possible D gene TRBD1, 8 bases. CDR3 length: 15 residues. Between the trimmed V and J ends, which lost 5 bases and 3 bases, there was a span of 16 bases. Germline loops: CDR1 SGHRS, CDR2 YFSETQ. CDR3 sequence (DNA): TGCGCCAGCAGTCCGGCACAGGGGGGGACAGATACGCAGTATTTT. Translation: CASSPAQGGTDTQYF.

The V and J genes are TRBV19 and TRBJ2-7; D gene unclear. Germline assignment: CDR1 LNHDA and CDR2 SQIVND (reference sequence). The V end was cut by 5 bases, the J end by 0 bases, with 11 bases between. This CDR3 is built from 14 residues. The CDR3 sequence: CASSSITGSYEQYF. In nucleotides, the CDR3 is TGTGCCAGTAGTTCAATTACCGGCTCCTACGAGCAGTACTTC.

The V and J genes are TRBV11-2 and TRBJ2-7; 10 bases agree with TRBD1. The V gene end was trimmed by 5 bases and the J gene end by 3 bases; junction bases not matched to a gene: 7. Germline loops: CDR1 SGHAT, CDR2 FQNNGV. There are 15 residues in the CDR3. The CDR3: CASSPPGQGFYEQYF. CDR3 nucleotides: TGTGCCAGCAGCCCCCCGGGACAGGGGTTCTACGAGCAGTACTTC.

This chain connects TRBV4-2 to TRBJ2-2, with 10 bases fitting TRBD2. Germline CDR1 is LGHNA and CDR2 is YNFKEQ. The CDR3 loop spans 17 amino acids. Trimming cost V 4 bases and J 3 bases; bases outside gene matches: 8. The CDR3 loop reads CASSLDGLAAYTGELFF. CDR3 coding DNA: TGTGCCAGCAGCCTAGACGGACTAGCGGCGTACACCGGGGAGCTGTTTTTT.

CDR3 bases: TGTGCCAGCAGTCAGGGACAGGCTAACACTGAAGCTTTCTTT. Protein product: CASSQGQANTEAFF. J is TRBJ1-1 and V is TRBV6-5, with TRBD1 matching over 8 bases. The V gene's germline CDR1 is MNHEY and CDR2 SVGAGI. The V segment lost 5 bases and the J segment 2 bases; nucleotides outside the gene matches: 4. The CDR3 totals 14 residues.

This clone has just one count. This chain joins TRBV12-5 and TRBJ2-1; 14 positions match TRBD2. The V gene end was trimmed by 1 base and the J gene end by 7 bases; junction bases not matched to a gene: 6. This CDR3 is built from 17 residues. In germline, CDR1 is LGHNT, CDR2 FRNRAP. The CDR3 DNA reads TGTGCTAGTGGTTTGGCCCGACTAGCGGGGGGGCGAAATGAGCAGTTCTTC. Encoded protein: CASGLARLAGGRNEQFF.

The chain recombines TRBV3-1 (or the pseudogene TRBV3-2) with TRBJ2-2, with 13 bases aligning to TRBD2. This CDR3 is built from 18 residues. V shed 1 base, J shed 4 bases, and the junction held 6 bases outside the gene matches. CDR1 is LGHDT and CDR2 is YNNKEL in the germline V gene (reference sequence). Here the CDR3 DNA reads TGTGCCAGCAGCCAAGCATACTGGACTAGCGGGGGCACCGGGGAGCTGTTTTTT. It translates to CASSQAYWTSGGTGELFF.